The 30 T cell receptor beta chains in this list originate from one sample, sequenced in a study of T cells after posttransplantation cyclophosphamide. Assay used: immunoSEQ multiplex PCR; TCRdb lists only in-frame clones, some missing. The sample shows more than 30,000 clones, under 95% of them seen only once. The naive gate required viable CD3+CD4+ or CD3+CD8+ cells with CCR7+CD45RA+CD45RO-CD95-CD27+CD28+ phenotype. The sequenced material came from naive CD4+ T cells sorted from PBMCs. The origin of the receptors is an older woman in good health, CMV-negative, and a related stem cell transplant donor.

The chain uses TRBV7-8 and TRBJ1-4; the D gene is possibly TRBD1 (6 bases). The CDR3 is made up of 16 amino acids. From germline, CDR1 is SGHVS and CDR2 FQNEAQ. Trimming pared 4 bases from V and 1 base from J, leaving 13 bases between. The CDR3 spells CASSSGQRLTNEKLFF. Here the CDR3 DNA reads TGTGCCAGCAGCTCAGGACAGAGATTAACTAATGAAAAACTGTTTTTT.

The CDR3 protein is CASSIDPGRTNGYTF. The DNA of the CDR3 is TGTGCCAGTAGTATAGATCCCGGGCGGACAAATGGCTACACCTTC. V usage is TRBV19 and J usage is TRBJ1-2, with D tentatively TRBD1 (5 bases). V lost 0 bases to trimming and J lost 6 bases, with 14 bases between them. CDR1 and CDR2 from the germline V gene are LNHDA and SQIVND (reference sequence). This CDR3 spans 15 amino acids.

The chain links TRBV7-2 to TRBJ2-3; D is uncertain. V lost 1 base, J lost 2 bases, and 7 bases lay in between. This CDR3 has 14 amino acids. Looked up from germline, CDR1 is SGHTA and CDR2 is FQGNSA. This chain's CDR3 is CASSLGANTDTQYF. CDR3 nucleotides: TGTGCCAGCAGCTTAGGGGCTAACACAGATACGCAGTATTTT.

This chain uses TRBV11-2 with TRBJ2-1, with D perhaps matching TRBD2 (6 bases). The length of the CDR3 is 15 residues. The V and J ends lost 4 bases and 0 bases respectively, with 10 bases between them. Germline lookup yields CDR1 SGHAT and CDR2 FQNNGV. CDR3 coding DNA: TGTGCCAGCAGCTCGCTAGCGAACTCCTACAATGAGCAGTTCTTC. Protein product: CASSSLANSYNEQFF.

This clone was counted once. This chain uses TRBV7-9 with TRBJ2-7; weak D call: TRBD1 (6 bases). V lost 1 base to trimming and J lost 6 bases, with 10 bases between them. Germline assignment: CDR1 SEHNR and CDR2 FQNEAQ (reference sequence). There are 13 residues in the CDR3. The DNA of the CDR3 is TGTGCCAGCAGCTTAGGAAGGGGGATCGAGCAGTACTTC. Translating gives CASSLGRGIEQYF.

The V and J genes are TRBV29-1 and TRBJ2-7; TRBD1 agrees at 7 bases. Germline values: CDR1 SQVTM, CDR2 ANQGSEA. The CDR3 covers 14 residues. The trim removed 4 bases at V and 0 bases at J, leaving 6 bases unmatched. The CDR3 region is CSVVGRQGSYEQYF. The CDR3 nucleotides are TGCAGCGTTGTAGGAAGACAGGGCTCCTACGAGCAGTACTTC.

V gene TRBV9 combines with J gene TRBJ2-5, with a possible D match to TRBD2 (6 bases). Germline V gene data show CDR1 as SGDLS and CDR2 as YYNGEE. This CDR3 is built from 15 residues. Trimming pared 0 bases from V and 4 bases from J, leaving 13 bases between. CDR3 protein: CASSVAGGLVETQYF. The DNA of the CDR3 is TGTGCCAGCAGCGTAGCCGGGGGTCTGGTAGAGACCCAGTACTTC.

The chain uses TRBV5-4 and TRBJ2-2, with unresolved D. Germline-derived CDR1 and CDR2 are SGHNT and YYREEE (reference sequence). CDR3 length equals 14 residues. The germline V and J ends were trimmed by 4 bases and 4 bases, with 11 bases remaining between them. CDR3 bases: TGTGCCAGCAGCAACCGACGGAGCACCGGGGAGCTGTTTTTT. This sequence encodes CASSNRRSTGELFF.

The chain links TRBV6-5 to TRBJ1-5; 9 nucleotides line up with TRBD1. The V and J ends lost 6 bases and 3 bases, in that order; junction bases with no gene match: 3. Germline CDR1 reads MNHEY; CDR2 reads SVGAGI. This CDR3 region has 14 residues. The CDR3: CASRRTGDNQPQHF. In DNA form, the CDR3 reads TGTGCCAGCAGACGGACAGGGGACAATCAGCCCCAGCATTTT.

The V call is TRBV29-1, the J call TRBJ1-1; TRBD1 agrees at 8 bases. J gave up 3 bases and V 5 bases, and 5 bases lay outside the gene matches. This CDR3 has 13 residues. CDR1 and CDR2 from the germline V gene are SQVTM and ANQGSEA. Written as DNA, the CDR3 is TGCAGCGTTAACAGGGGGAAGCACACTGAAGCTTTCTTT. It yields the protein CSVNRGKHTEAFF.

The V call is TRBV29-1, the J call TRBJ2-3; perhaps TRBD2 as D (6 bases). This CDR3 has 14 residues. The V end was cut by 4 bases, the J end by 0 bases, with 11 bases between. Looked up from germline, CDR1 is SQVTM and CDR2 is ANQGSEA. This CDR3 reads CSVAGTPSTDTQYF. The CDR3 coding sequence is TGCAGCGTTGCCGGGACTCCTAGCACAGATACGCAGTATTTT.

V is TRBV2 and J is TRBJ2-1, with TRBD2 matching 12 bases. CDR3 length equals 15 residues. V lost 6 bases to trimming and J lost 4 bases; unmatched junction nucleotides: 4. Germline lookup yields CDR1 SNHLY and CDR2 FYNNEI. CDR3: CASSPGLAGYNEQFF. In DNA form, the CDR3 reads TGTGCCAGCAGCCCGGGACTAGCGGGTTACAATGAGCAGTTCTTC.

The J gene is TRBJ1-5, the V gene TRBV15; the match to TRBD1 covers 10 bases. Germline CDR1 and CDR2: LNHNV and YYDKDF (reference sequence). This CDR3 is 15 amino acids long. The V gene end was trimmed by 1 base and the J gene end by 6 bases; junction bases not matched to a gene: 3. As DNA, the CDR3 is TGTGCCACCAGCAGAGCGACAGGGGGCAGTCAGCCCCAGCATTTT. It codes for CATSRATGGSQPQHF.

The V and J genes are TRBV4-1 and TRBJ2-7; the D gene is possibly TRBD2 (6 bases). V lost 1 base to trimming and J lost 7 bases, with 20 bases between them. CDR1 and CDR2 from the germline V gene are MGHRA and YSYEKL. There are 16 residues in the CDR3. The CDR3 DNA reads TGCGCCAGCAGCCAAGGACAGTCTAGCGCCTCTCGAGAGCAGTACTTC. It is translated as CASSQGQSSASREQYF.

The chain joins TRBV30 to TRBJ2-2; a weak D match, TRBD2 (5 bases). V lost 4 bases and J 5 bases, leaving 11 bases between the germline ends. The CDR3 is 13 amino acids. Germline V gives CDR1 GTSNPN, CDR2 SVGIG (reference sequence). The DNA for the CDR3 is TGTGCCTGGATGTCGCTAGCAACCGGGGAGCTGTTTTTT. Translated: CAWMSLATGELFF.

This chain links TRBV15 with TRBJ1-4; D not resolved. Looked up from germline, CDR1 is LNHNV and CDR2 is YYDKDF (reference sequence). This CDR3 is built from 17 residues. V gave up 0 bases and J gave up 7 bases, with 18 bases separating them. The CDR3 spells CATSREKRSAFGEKLFF. The DNA of the CDR3 is TGTGCCACCAGCAGAGAGAAGCGTTCAGCCTTTGGTGAAAAACTGTTTTTT.

This chain connects TRBV5-4 to TRBJ1-1; D is possibly TRBD1 (5 bases). From germline, CDR1 is SGHNT and CDR2 YYREEE (reference sequence). V lost 0 bases to trimming and J lost 5 bases, with 8 bases between them. The CDR3 is made up of 13 amino acids. CDR3 nucleotides: TGTGCCAGCAGCTTGGGGGGCGGAACTGAAGCTTTCTTT. Translation: CASSLGGGTEAFF.

The chain's CDR3 is CASSLVATGYNSPLHF. The CDR3 DNA reads TGTGCCAGCTCATTGGTGGCCACAGGGTATAATTCACCCCTCCACTTT. This chain connects TRBV18 to TRBJ1-6, with TRBD1 as a possible D gene (6 bases). The CDR3 spans 16 residues. V lost 5 bases and J lost 4, with 15 bases in between. Per the germline V gene, CDR1 is KGHSH and CDR2 is LQKENI.

The rearrangement links TRBV27 to TRBJ1-5; D is undetermined. Germline CDR1 MNHEY, CDR2 SMNVEV (reference sequence). V gave up 2 bases and J gave up 2 bases, with 7 bases separating them. The CDR3 sequence is 14 residues long. The CDR3 protein is CASSLLVGNQPQHF. CDR3 coding DNA: TGTGCCAGCAGTTTACTAGTTGGCAATCAGCCCCAGCATTTT.

The V gene is TRBV7-2, the J gene TRBJ2-7, with 9 bases that match TRBD2. The germline V gene encodes CDR1 SGHTA and CDR2 FQGNSA. The trim removed 6 bases at V and 6 bases at J, leaving 9 bases unmatched. The CDR3 is 14 amino acids. CDR3 sequence: CASSPGLASPEQYF. In nucleotides, the CDR3 is TGTGCCAGCAGTCCGGGACTAGCATCTCCCGAGCAGTACTTC.

The V call is TRBV6-1, the J call TRBJ2-7, with 10 bases aligning to TRBD1. Germline trimming cut 7 bases from V and 0 bases from J; bases unmatched to any gene: 3. The CDR3 has 14 amino acids. The V gene's germline CDR1 is MNHNS and CDR2 SASEGT. The CDR3 loop is CASIWTGGSYEQYF. The CDR3 DNA sequence: TGTGCCAGCATTTGGACAGGGGGCTCCTACGAGCAGTACTTC.

This rearrangement joins TRBV7-2 to TRBJ1-2; D possibly corresponds to TRBD1 (6 bases). Trimming removed 1 base at V and 5 bases at J, with 14 bases between. The CDR3 consists of 15 residues. From germline, CDR1 is SGHTA and CDR2 FQGNSA. Written as DNA, the CDR3 is TGTGCCAGCAGCTTAGGCACAGGGTCTTTATATGGCTACACCTTC. Amino acids: CASSLGTGSLYGYTF.

J is TRBJ1-2 and V is TRBV20-1; TRBD1 aligns across 7 bases. Germline-derived CDR1 and CDR2 are DFQATT and SNEGSKA (reference sequence). After removal of 6 bases from V and 7 bases from J, the junction contained 5 bases not matched to a gene. The CDR3 is 11 amino acids. The DNA for the CDR3 is TGCAGTGCACCCCCAGGGGGTGGCTACACCTTC. Protein sequence: CSAPPGGGYTF.

V is TRBV10-3 and J is TRBJ2-7; D is perhaps TRBD2 (6 bases). There are 14 residues in the CDR3. Germline assignment: CDR1 ENHRY and CDR2 SYGVKD. Trimming stripped 3 bases from V and 2 bases from J, with 11 bases between. The DNA for the CDR3 is TGTGCCATCAGTGAAGTAGGAGGGGCCTACGAGCAGTACTTC. Translating it yields CAISEVGGAYEQYF.

This sequence joins TRBV4-2 and TRBJ1-5; tentatively, D is TRBD1 (6 bases). The CDR3 is made up of 15 amino acids. V lost 4 bases to trimming and J lost 0 bases, with 10 bases between them. Per germline, CDR1 LGHNA and CDR2 YNFKEQ. The CDR3 reads CASSPRTDSNQPQHF. In DNA, the CDR3 is TGTGCCAGCAGCCCAAGGACAGATAGCAATCAGCCCCAGCATTTT.

The V gene is TRBV11-3, the J gene TRBJ2-3; TRBD2 matches 8 bases. This CDR3 comprises 14 residues. Germline V lookup: CDR1 SGHNT, CDR2 YENEEA. With 5 bases clipped from V and 5 bases from J, the junction kept 6 bases outside the gene matches. The CDR3: CASSPGGAGDTQYF. CDR3 sequence (DNA): TGTGCCAGCAGCCCGGGAGGGGCCGGAGATACGCAGTATTTT.

The chain has TRBV7-2 and TRBJ2-5, with 8 bases lining up with TRBD2. Trimming took 6 bases from V and 1 from J; bases not matched to a gene: 4. Germline CDR1 is SGHTA and CDR2 is FQGNSA. The CDR3 has 14 residues. The chain's CDR3 is CASSRGGPQETQYF. For the CDR3, the DNA is TGTGCCAGCAGTCGCGGGGGGCCCCAAGAGACCCAGTACTTC.

This chain joins TRBV13 and TRBJ1-2; 7 bases are shared with TRBD1. Germline CDR1 PRHDT, CDR2 FYEKMQ (reference sequence). This CDR3 is 16 amino acids long. With V trimmed by 2 bases and J by 4 bases, 10 bases remained unmatched. The CDR3 nucleotides read TGTGCCAGCAGCTTATTAGTAAGAGCAGGGGGCTATGGCTACACCTTC. It yields the protein CASSLLVRAGGYGYTF.

In DNA form, the CDR3 reads TGTGCCAGCAGTTTATCCCGGACAGGGGGCTCCTCTAACTATGGCTACACCTTC. Protein product: CASSLSRTGGSSNYGYTF. The chain recombines TRBV28 with TRBJ1-2; 11 bases are a match to TRBD1. J was trimmed by 0 bases and V by 1 base; bases with no gene match: 7. The germline CDR1 and CDR2 sequences are MDHEN and SYDVKM. The CDR3 spans 18 residues.

The rearrangement joins TRBV5-1 to TRBJ2-2; D is possibly TRBD1 (6 bases). There are 15 residues in the CDR3. Germline CDR1 SGHRS, CDR2 YFSETQ. Trimming cost V 0 bases and J 6 bases, with 12 bases left between them. The CDR3 DNA follows: TGCGCCAGCAGCTTGGACAGGGTGGTGCCCGGGGAGCTGTTTTTT. Translated: CASSLDRVVPGELFF.